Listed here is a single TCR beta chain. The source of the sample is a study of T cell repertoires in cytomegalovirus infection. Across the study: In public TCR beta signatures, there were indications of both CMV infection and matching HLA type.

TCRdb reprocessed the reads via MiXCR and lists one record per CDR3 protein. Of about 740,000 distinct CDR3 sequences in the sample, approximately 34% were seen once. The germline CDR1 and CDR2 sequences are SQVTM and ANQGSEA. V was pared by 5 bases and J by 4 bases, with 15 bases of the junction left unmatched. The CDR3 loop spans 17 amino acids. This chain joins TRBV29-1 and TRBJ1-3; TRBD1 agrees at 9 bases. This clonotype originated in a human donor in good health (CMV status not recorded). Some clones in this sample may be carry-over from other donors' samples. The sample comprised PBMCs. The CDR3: CSVSTTFPGQGGNTIYF. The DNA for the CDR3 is TGCAGCGTTTCTACAACCTTTCCGGGACAGGGAGGAAACACCATATATTTT.